This T cell receptor (beta chain) was sequenced during a study of cytomegalovirus exposure and HLA in healthy donors. Primers: 60 Vbeta forward and 13 Jbeta reverse. Per the original data handling: Later, an analysis found about 80 million unique TCR beta chains, and 8.5 million to 14 million of these were shared. TCRdb keeps only in-frame clones here, not all; method: immunoSEQ multiplex PCR. That table furnishes V, J and clone size, whereas the DNA furnished D and trimming. The sample shows 150,000 to 200,000 clones, 65% to 70% of them seen only once. V was clipped by 0 bases and J by 3 bases; unmatched bases: 1. CDR1 and CDR2 (germline): SEHNR, FQNEAQ (reference sequence). This CDR3 has 14 residues.

The sequence derives from a woman under 30 in good health and CMV-seropositive. Material: PBMCs. The chain has TRBV7-9 and TRBJ2-7; TRBD1 agrees at 8 bases. The CDR3 nucleotides read TGTGCCAGCAGCTTAGCCGGGACAGGCTACGAGCAGTACTTC. It is translated as CASSLAGTGYEQYF.